Each of the 27 T cell receptor beta chains below was sequenced from the same sample in a study of vaccination and CD4 T cells after COVID-19. The assay that was used to sequence DNA from cultured CD4+ T cells was the Oncomine TCR Beta short-read assay. TCRdb reprocessed the PCR reads via MiXCR and lists one record per CDR3 protein. The table lists roughly 26,000 distinct CDR3 sequences, about 39% of them singletons. These TCRs are of unknown antigen specificity. Specified treatment: approximately 10-day PBMC culture with coronavirus spike peptide pools or control peptides (ViraFEST assay). Material for sequencing was CD4+ T cells from blood, cultured in vitro. These receptors all come from a human donor who had recovered from COVID-19.

This chain links TRBV11-2 with TRBJ1-3; D is undetermined. V was cut by 6 bases and J by 8 bases, with 11 bases left in between. Germline assignment: CDR1 SGHAT and CDR2 FQNNGV. The CDR3 covers 12 residues. CDR3 residues: CASSSGWDTIYF. The DNA for the CDR3 is TGTGCCAGCAGTTCCGGTTGGGACACCATATATTTT.

V gene TRBV6-2 or TRBV6-3 combines with J gene TRBJ2-6; TRBD1 or TRBD2 may be the D gene (5 bases each). This CDR3 is 15 amino acids long. Trimming took off 5 bases at V and 4 bases at J, with 12 bases between the two ends. Germline V gene lookup returns CDR1 MNHEY and CDR2 SVGEGT. CDR3: CASSQFGAGANVLTF. For the CDR3, the DNA is TGTGCCAGCAGTCAGTTCGGGGCCGGGGCCAACGTCCTGACTTTC.

The V and J genes are TRBV5-4 and TRBJ2-7; TRBD1 aligns across 9 bases. Losses at the gene ends were 2 bases for V and 4 bases for J; bases not matched to a gene: 7. The CDR3 totals 15 residues. Germline V gene lookup returns CDR1 SGHNT and CDR2 YYREEE (reference sequence). CDR3 sequence (DNA): TGTGCCAGCAGCTTTGGCGGACAGGGGCCATACGAGCAGTACTTC. Encoded protein: CASSFGGQGPYEQYF. The full variable domain, in which reference TRBV5-4 and TRBJ2-7 provide the parts outside the CDR3, is ETGVTQSPTHLIKTRGQQVTLRCSSQSGHNTVSWYQQALGQGPQFIFQYYREEENGRGNFPPRFSGLQFPNYSSELNVNALELDDSALYLCASSFGGQGPYEQYFGPGTRLTVT.

The chain is built from TRBV27 and TRBJ1-6; D is unclear. The V end lost 6 bases, the J end lost 8 bases, and 14 bases lay between the germline ends. This CDR3 comprises 14 residues. Germline CDR1 MNHEY, CDR2 SMNVEV (reference sequence). The chain's CDR3 is CASRRQALYSPLHF. The CDR3 region has the DNA TGTGCCAGCAGGCGGCAGGCCTTATATTCACCCCTCCACTTT.

The DNA of the CDR3 is TGTGCCAGCAGTGAAAACAGGGACTATGGCTACACCTTC. It encodes CASSENRDYGYTF. The chain recombines TRBV25-1 with TRBJ1-2, with D perhaps TRBD1 (6 bases). Germline values: CDR1 MGHDK, CDR2 SYGVNS. This CDR3 region has 13 residues. V was pared by 2 bases and J by 3 bases, with 7 bases between.

V gene TRBV28 combines with J gene TRBJ2-2; D uncertain. The CDR3 has 13 amino acids. Trimming took off 4 bases at V and 2 bases at J, with 5 bases between the two ends. Germline V gene lookup returns CDR1 MDHEN and CDR2 SYDVKM. CDR3 nucleotide sequence: TGTGCCAGCAGTTCCTTAAACACCGGGGAGCTGTTTTTT. Amino acids: CASSSLNTGELFF.

This CDR3 reads CASSFYRNSDTQYF. The DNA of the CDR3 is TGTGCCAGCAGCTTCTACAGGAACTCAGATACGCAGTATTTT. V is TRBV7-3 and J is TRBJ2-3, with a weak D call TRBD1 (5 bases). The CDR3 has 14 residues. CDR1 is SGHTA and CDR2 is FQGTGA in the germline V gene. V lost 3 bases and J 4 bases, leaving 11 bases between the germline ends.

This clonotype occurred a few times. This chain links TRBV2 with TRBJ1-1; 11 bases are a match to TRBD1. The CDR3 is 15 amino acids. V shed 3 bases and J 3 bases; nucleotides not matched to a gene: 3. CDR1 is SNHLY and CDR2 is FYNNEI in the germline V gene. The CDR3 reads CASSDPDRGHTEAFF. The CDR3 nucleotides read TGTGCCAGCAGTGACCCGGACAGGGGGCACACTGAAGCTTTCTTT. The variable domain in full, completed from reference TRBV2 and TRBJ1-1, reads EPEVTQTPSHQVTQMGQEVILRCVPISNHLYFYWYRQILGQKVEFLVSFYNNEISEKSEIFDDQFSVERPDGSNFTLKIRSTKLEDSAMYFCASSDPDRGHTEAFFGQGTRLTVV.

CDR3 amino acids: CASSGTWDTPYEQYF. CDR3 bases: TGTGCCAGCAGTGGGACATGGGACACCCCCTACGAGCAGTACTTC. V and J are TRBV6-1 and TRBJ2-7, with D possibly being TRBD1 (6 bases). This CDR3 spans 15 amino acids. The V gene lost 4 bases and the J gene lost 2 bases, with 15 bases spanning the gap. Germline V gene data show CDR1 as MNHNS and CDR2 as SASEGT.

This CDR3 reads CSATQGAKNIQYF. In nucleotides, the CDR3 is TGCAGTGCTACCCAGGGGGCCAAAAACATTCAGTACTTC. The chain recombines TRBV20-1 with TRBJ2-4; possible D gene TRBD1, 6 bases. The CDR3 is 13 amino acids. The V end lost 4 bases, the J end lost 1 base, and 8 bases lay between the germline ends. Germline V gene lookup returns CDR1 DFQATT and CDR2 SNEGSKA (reference sequence).

V and J are TRBV7-8 and TRBJ1-6; the D gene is possibly TRBD1 (5 bases). The CDR3 is 14 amino acids. In germline, CDR1 is SGHVS, CDR2 FQNEAQ. V lost 5 bases, J lost 10 bases, and 15 bases lay in between. Written as DNA, the CDR3 is TGTGCCAGCAGCCCCGGACGGAACAGGTCACCCCTCCACTTT. As protein: CASSPGRNRSPLHF. Complete variable domain (other parts from reference TRBV7-8 and TRBJ1-6): GAGVSQSPRYKVAKRGQDVALRCDPISGHVSLFWYQQALGQGPEFLTYFQNEAQLDKSGLPSDRFFAERPEGSVSTLKIQRTQQEDSAVYLCASSPGRNRSPLHFGNGTRLTVT.

V gene TRBV7-6 combines with J gene TRBJ2-1; unclear D gene. This CDR3 contains 15 residues. Germline V CDR1 and CDR2: SGHVS, FNYEAQ. Trimming removed 0 bases from V and 8 bases from J, with 14 bases in between. The CDR3, as DNA: TGTGCCAGCAGCTTAGCCCCCACAGAAGGGCATGAGCAGTTCTTC. Its protein is CASSLAPTEGHEQFF.

The chain recombines TRBV7-3 with TRBJ2-5, with D unclear. CDR1 is SGHTA and CDR2 is FQGTGA in the germline V gene. The CDR3 loop spans 13 amino acids. V lost 5 bases to trimming and J lost 2 bases, with 9 bases between them. The CDR3 DNA is TGTGCCAGCAGCCGAGGTAGTCAAGAGACCCAGTACTTC. This codes for CASSRGSQETQYF.

This chain connects TRBV19 to TRBJ2-7; TRBD1 aligns across 8 bases. The V gene's germline CDR1 is LNHDA and CDR2 SQIVND (reference sequence). V gave up 2 bases and J gave up 2 bases; unmatched junction bases: 5. This CDR3 is built from 15 residues. CDR3 DNA: TGTGCCAGTAGTATAACCGGGACAGGACCCTACGAGCAGTACTTC. It translates to CASSITGTGPYEQYF.

The table lists this clonotype with a few counts. The genes are TRBV20-1 and TRBJ1-1; D is perhaps TRBD1 (6 bases). This CDR3 comprises 12 residues. Germline V gives CDR1 DFQATT, CDR2 SNEGSKA (reference sequence). V was shortened by 1 base and J by 6 bases, with 9 bases between the two germline ends. The CDR3 protein is CSARGGGAEAFF. CDR3 coding DNA: TGCAGTGCTAGAGGAGGGGGGGCTGAAGCTTTCTTT.

The V and J genes are TRBV11-3 and TRBJ2-3; 7 nucleotides align to TRBD2. With V trimmed by 1 base and J by 2 bases, 3 bases remained unmatched. CDR3 length: 15 residues. Germline assignment: CDR1 SGHNT and CDR2 YENEEA. The CDR3 loop reads CASSLGRDYTDTQYF. In DNA form, the CDR3 reads TGTGCCAGCAGCTTAGGCAGGGACTACACAGATACGCAGTATTTT.

This rearrangement joins TRBV5-1 to TRBJ1-2; no firm D call. The CDR3 covers 14 residues. Per the germline V gene, CDR1 is SGHRS and CDR2 is YFSETQ. V was cut by 7 bases and J by 2 bases, with 15 bases left in between. The DNA for the CDR3 is TGCGCCAGCGCGAACCCCCCACAAAACTATGGCTACACCTTC. As protein: CASANPPQNYGYTF.

The genes are TRBV6-1 and TRBJ2-3; 7 nucleotides line up with TRBD2. The length of the CDR3 is 16 residues. CDR1 MNHNS and CDR2 SASEGT come from the germline V gene. V shed 3 bases and J 2 bases; nucleotides not matched to a gene: 8. CDR3 DNA sequence: TGTGCCAGCAGTGACCGCGCGGGAGCTTTCACAGATACGCAGTATTTT. It yields the protein CASSDRAGAFTDTQYF.

The CDR3 is CASSYGDREGETQYF. CDR3 in DNA: TGTGCCAGCAGTTACGGGGATCGGGAGGGAGAGACCCAGTACTTC. The chain employs TRBV6-5 and TRBJ2-5; TRBD2 matches at 8 bases. This CDR3 contains 15 residues. CDR1 and CDR2 from the germline V gene are MNHEY and SVGAGI. With 2 bases clipped from V and 4 bases from J, the junction kept 6 bases outside the gene matches.

In this sample, this clonotype turned up a few times. The chain combines TRBV20-1 with TRBJ2-5, with 8 bases matching TRBD2. The germline gives CDR1 DFQATT, CDR2 SNEGSKA (reference sequence). The J segment lost 4 bases and the V segment lost 6 bases, leaving 4 bases of the junction unmatched. This CDR3 is 12 amino acids long. For the CDR3, the DNA is TGCAGTGCCGGGGGGGCCTTAGAGACCCAGTACTTC. Amino acid sequence: CSAGGALETQYF.

The rearrangement uses TRBV5-1 and TRBJ1-6; tentatively, D is TRBD1 (6 bases). Germline V gene lookup returns CDR1 SGHRS and CDR2 YFSETQ. V lost 4 bases and J lost 0, with 14 bases in between. This CDR3 contains 17 residues. The CDR3, as DNA: TGCGCCAGCAGCCTACTGACAGGATCCTCCTATAATTCACCCCTCCACTTT. Residues: CASSLLTGSSYNSPLHF.

This clonotype was recorded a few times. The chain has TRBV6-4 and TRBJ2-1; 11 positions agree with TRBD1. With 3 bases clipped from V and 6 bases from J, the junction kept 4 bases outside the gene matches. CDR1 is MRHNA, CDR2 SNTAGT, per germline. The CDR3 has 15 amino acids. This CDR3 reads CASSERTGGGNEQFF. The DNA of the CDR3 is TGTGCCAGCAGTGAGAGGACAGGGGGCGGCAATGAGCAGTTCTTC.

The genes are TRBV7-2 and TRBJ1-1; the match to TRBD1 covers 9 bases. V lost 4 bases and J lost 4; bases outside the gene matches: 7. The CDR3 loop spans 15 amino acids. Germline CDR1 reads SGHTA; CDR2 reads FQGNSA. This CDR3 is CASSSRQGGGTEAFF. The CDR3 DNA is TGTGCCAGCAGCTCGCGACAGGGGGGTGGCACTGAAGCTTTCTTT.

The rearrangement links TRBV20-1 to TRBJ2-7; tentative D call: TRBD1 (7 bases). The CDR3 covers 15 residues. The V and J ends lost 8 bases and 4 bases respectively, with 24 bases between them. CDR1 is DFQATT and CDR2 is SNEGSKA in the germline V gene (reference sequence). CDR3 in DNA: TGCAGTCCTGGGCGGGACAGATCTTTCGCATACGAGCAGTACTTC. The encoded protein is CSPGRDRSFAYEQYF.

This sequence joins TRBV28 and TRBJ1-1; TRBD1 is a possible D gene (6 bases). V lost 5 bases, J lost 0 bases, and 10 bases lay in between. The CDR3 is made up of 14 amino acids. CDR1 and CDR2 from the germline V gene are MDHEN and SYDVKM. As DNA, the CDR3 is TGTGCCAGCAGTCCTACAGGGATGAACACTGAAGCTTTCTTT. It translates to CASSPTGMNTEAFF.

The rearrangement uses TRBV5-1 and TRBJ1-4, with TRBD1 identical over 7 bases. The junction had 8 bases not matched to a gene; V was cut back by 5 bases and J by 1 base. The CDR3 has 16 residues. Germline V lookup: CDR1 SGHRS, CDR2 YFSETQ. CDR3 protein: CASRRTAGGTNEKLFF. CDR3 in DNA: TGCGCCAGCAGACGTACCGCAGGGGGAACTAATGAAAAACTGTTTTTT.

The chain joins TRBV4-2 to TRBJ2-5, with 13 nucleotides matching TRBD2. The ends lost 4 bases at V and 5 bases at J; junction bases unmatched: 7. Germline values: CDR1 LGHNA, CDR2 YNFKEQ. This CDR3 region has 16 residues. The CDR3 DNA reads TGTGCCAGCAGCCCGGGACTAGCGGGAATTAGGGAGACCCAGTACTTC. Its protein product is CASSPGLAGIRETQYF.